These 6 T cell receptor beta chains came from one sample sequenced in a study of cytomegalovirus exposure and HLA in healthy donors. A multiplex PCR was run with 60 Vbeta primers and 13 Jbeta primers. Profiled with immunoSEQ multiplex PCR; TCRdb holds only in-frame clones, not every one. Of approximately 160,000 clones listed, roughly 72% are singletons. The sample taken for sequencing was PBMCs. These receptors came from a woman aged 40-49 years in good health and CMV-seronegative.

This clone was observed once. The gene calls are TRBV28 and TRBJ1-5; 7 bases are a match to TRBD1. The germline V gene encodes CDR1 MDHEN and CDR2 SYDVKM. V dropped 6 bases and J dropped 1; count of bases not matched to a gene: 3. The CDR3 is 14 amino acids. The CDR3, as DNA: TGTGCCAGCAGGCAGGGGGGAAGCAATCAGCCCCAGCATTTT. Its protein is CASRQGGSNQPQHF.

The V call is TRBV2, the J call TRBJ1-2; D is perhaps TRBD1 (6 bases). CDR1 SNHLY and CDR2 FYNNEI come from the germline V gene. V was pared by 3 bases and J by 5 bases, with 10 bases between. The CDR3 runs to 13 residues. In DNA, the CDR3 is TGTGCCAGCAGTGATACACAGGGATATGGCTACACCTTC. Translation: CASSDTQGYGYTF.

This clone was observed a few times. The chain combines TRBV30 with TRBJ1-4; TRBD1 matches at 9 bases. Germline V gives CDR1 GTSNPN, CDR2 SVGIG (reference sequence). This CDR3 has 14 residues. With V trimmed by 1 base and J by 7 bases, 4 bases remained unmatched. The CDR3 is CAWSGGQGVEKLFF. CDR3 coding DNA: TGTGCCTGGAGTGGGGGACAGGGAGTTGAAAAACTGTTTTTT.

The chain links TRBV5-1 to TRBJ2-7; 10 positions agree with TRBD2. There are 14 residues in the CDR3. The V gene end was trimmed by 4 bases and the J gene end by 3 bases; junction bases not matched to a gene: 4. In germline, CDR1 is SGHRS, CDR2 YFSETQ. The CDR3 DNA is TGCGCCAGCAGCGTTAGCGGGGGGATCTACGAGCAGTACTTC. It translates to CASSVSGGIYEQYF.

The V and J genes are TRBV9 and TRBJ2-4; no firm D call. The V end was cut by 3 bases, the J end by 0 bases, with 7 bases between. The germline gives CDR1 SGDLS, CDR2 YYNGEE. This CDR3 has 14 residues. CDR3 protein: CASSGASAKNIQYF. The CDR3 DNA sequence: TGTGCCAGCAGCGGGGCATCAGCCAAAAACATTCAGTACTTC.

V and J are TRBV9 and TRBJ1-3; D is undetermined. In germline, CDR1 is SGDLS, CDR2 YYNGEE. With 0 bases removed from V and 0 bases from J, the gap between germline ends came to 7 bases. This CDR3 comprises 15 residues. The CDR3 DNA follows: TGTGCCAGCAGCGTAGAAGAACACTCTGGAAACACCATATATTTT. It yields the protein CASSVEEHSGNTIYF.